This T cell receptor beta chain was obtained from a study of blood T cell repertoires in COVID-19. Germline V lookup: CDR1 SGDLS, CDR2 YYNGEE. The CDR3 extends over 13 amino acids. Measured with immunoSEQ multiplex PCR; TCRdb has only the in-frame clones, and not every one. The sample carries around 150,000 clones, 65% to 90% recorded once. One Seattle source followed patients from active infection through their disease course. The chain uses TRBV9 and TRBJ1-3, with 7 bases fitting TRBD1. The specimen sequenced was peripheral blood. The receptor comes from a woman in her thirties or forties with COVID-19, enrolled during active disease. The CDR3 bases are TGTGCGTCCAGGGGGTTCTCTGGAAACACCATATATTTT. Its translation is CASRGFSGNTIYF.